Below, 31 T cell receptor beta chains from the same sample are listed, as sequenced in a study of T-cell reconstitution after alpha-beta-depleted transplantation in children. The library targeted TCRbeta and was prepared with unique molecular identifiers. TCRdb independently ran MiXCR on the PCR reads; one entry per CDR3 protein. The sample has hundreds of thousands of distinct CDR3 sequences; around 15% are singletons. The starting material was PBMCs, mostly from graft donor cells, obtained 360 days after TCRalphabeta/CD19-depleted stem cell transplant. Every receptor here comes from a male patient younger than 18 who had a stem cell transplant for acute lymphoblastic leukemia, so the T cells may come from the graft donor.

This clonotype was seen a handful of times. The rearrangement links TRBV29-1 to TRBJ1-1, with unresolved D. Germline loops: CDR1 SQVTM, CDR2 ANQGSEA. The CDR3 totals 12 residues. CDR3: CGHSFLNTEAFF. CDR3 sequence (DNA): TGCGGTCACAGCTTTTTGAACACTGAAGCTTTCTTT.

This rearrangement joins TRBV4-1 to TRBJ1-2; 10 bases match TRBD1. The CDR3 has 22 amino acids. The trim removed 0 bases at V and 5 bases at J, leaving 24 bases unmatched. CDR1 and CDR2 (germline): MGHRA, YSYEKL. This chain's CDR3 is CASSQDSLGPTGGETSPYGYTF. The CDR3 coding sequence is TGCGCCAGCAGCCAAGATTCCCTCGGTCCGACAGGGGGCGAAACTTCGCCTTATGGCTACACCTTC.

This clonotype appeared a few times. The chain combines TRBV4-1 with TRBJ2-7; D unclear. The germline CDR1 and CDR2 sequences are MGHRA and YSYEKL. The CDR3 is 14 amino acids. Trimming shortened V by 0 bases and J by 2 bases, and 8 bases separated the two germline ends. CDR3 protein: CASSQELRTYEQYF. The CDR3 region has the DNA TGCGCCAGCAGCCAAGAGCTTAGGACCTACGAGCAGTACTTC.

At least ten counts were recorded for this clonotype. CDR3 sequence reads: CASRLAGVYNEQFF. The CDR3 bases are TGTGCCAGCAGACTAGCGGGAGTTTACAATGAGCAGTTCTTC. The genes are TRBV6-1 and TRBJ2-1; 11 bases are a match to TRBD2. The CDR3 runs 14 residues. V gave up 6 bases and J gave up 4 bases; unmatched junction bases: 2. Looked up from germline, CDR1 is MNHNS and CDR2 is SASEGT.

In its sample, this clonotype was seen a few times. The rearrangement joins TRBV4-1 to TRBJ2-5; D remains unclear. The CDR3 spans 17 residues. CDR1 is MGHRA and CDR2 is YSYEKL in the germline V gene. Trimming pared 0 bases from V and 0 bases from J, leaving 14 bases between. The chain's CDR3 is CASSQDRQTSYQETQYF. CDR3 DNA: TGCGCCAGCAGCCAAGATCGGCAGACATCGTACCAAGAGACCCAGTACTTC.

This clonotype appeared a few times. The chain links TRBV5-1 to TRBJ2-1; D uncertain. This CDR3 contains 15 residues. Germline CDR1 SGHRS, CDR2 YFSETQ. Between the trimmed V and J ends, which lost 5 bases and 1 base, there was a span of 13 bases. The CDR3 reads CASRMLEFSYNEQFF. As DNA, the CDR3 is TGCGCCAGCAGGATGCTAGAATTTTCCTACAATGAGCAGTTCTTC.

The V gene is TRBV30, the J gene TRBJ1-1, with D unresolved. Germline V gene sequence: CDR1 GTSNPN, CDR2 SVGIG (reference sequence). The CDR3 runs to 11 residues. Deletions cut 5 bases from V and 1 base from J, with 5 bases between. The CDR3 region is CAWVENTEAFF. CDR3 in DNA: TGTGCCTGGGTGGAGAACACTGAAGCTTTCTTT.

Only a few counts were recorded for this clonotype. This chain joins TRBV5-1 and TRBJ2-3; D is tentatively TRBD1 or TRBD2 (5 bases each). CDR1 SGHRS and CDR2 YFSETQ come from the germline V gene. CDR3 size: 16 residues. Trimming stripped 6 bases from V and 0 bases from J, with 17 bases between. Written as DNA, the CDR3 is TGCGCCAGCACGTCCAGGGTGAGGACTAGCACAGATACGCAGTATTTT. Residues: CASTSRVRTSTDTQYF.

The sample holds a few counts of this clonotype. V usage is TRBV4-1 and J usage is TRBJ2-4; 7 bases line up with TRBD2. The ends lost 1 base at V and 9 bases at J; junction bases unmatched: 0. Germline CDR1 reads MGHRA; CDR2 reads YSYEKL. This CDR3 region has 12 residues. CDR3 residues: CASSQGLAIQYF. DNA for the CDR3: TGCGCCAGCAGCCAAGGACTAGCCATTCAGTACTTC.

The chain is built from TRBV9 and TRBJ1-2; 9 positions match TRBD1. Per the germline V gene, CDR1 is SGDLS and CDR2 is YYNGEE. The CDR3 is made up of 18 amino acids. After removal of 3 bases from V and 6 bases from J, the junction contained 18 bases not matched to a gene. CDR3 residues: CASSGRDRVGRRLDGYTF. The CDR3 DNA follows: TGTGCCAGCAGCGGCCGGGACAGGGTCGGCAGGAGGTTGGATGGCTACACCTTC.

This clonotype was counted only a few times. This chain connects TRBV12-3 or TRBV12-4 to TRBJ2-2; perhaps TRBD2 as D (7 bases). This CDR3 spans 15 amino acids. Deletions cut 2 bases from V and 4 bases from J, with 11 bases between. Here the CDR3 DNA reads TGTGCCAGCAGTTTAATGGGAGGGGGCACCGGGGAGCTGTTTTTT. This gives the protein CASSLMGGGTGELFF.

CDR3 DNA sequence: TGTGCCAGCAGCTCCGTCTACGGCCGAACGGCTGAAGCTTTCTTT. It yields the protein CASSSVYGRTAEAFF. J is TRBJ1-1 and V is TRBV7-6, with no clear D. This CDR3 has 15 residues. The germline V gene has CDR1 SGHVS and CDR2 FNYEAQ. V was clipped by 4 bases and J by 6 bases, with 18 bases between them.

V and J are TRBV4-1 and TRBJ2-3; D uncertain. The CDR3 contains 15 residues. Germline V gives CDR1 MGHRA, CDR2 YSYEKL. Trimming shortened V by 2 bases and J by 2 bases, and 11 bases separated the two germline ends. CDR3 region: CASSQNKFSTDTQYF. The CDR3 coding sequence is TGCGCCAGCAGCCAAAACAAGTTTTCCACAGATACGCAGTATTTT.

The J gene is TRBJ2-3, the V gene TRBV5-1; the match to TRBD2 covers 7 bases. Germline trimming cut 0 bases from V and 4 bases from J; bases unmatched to any gene: 8. CDR1 and CDR2 from the germline V gene are SGHRS and YFSETQ. CDR3 size: 16 residues. CDR3 DNA: TGCGCCAGCAGCTTGGTCGTGGGAGGGCCGGCAGATACGCAGTATTTT. Its translation is CASSLVVGGPADTQYF.

This clonotype has a count of ten or more. The chain recombines TRBV10-3 with TRBJ2-1; D might be TRBD1 or TRBD2, each matching 6 bases. The CDR3 extends over 15 amino acids. Per the germline V gene, CDR1 is ENHRY and CDR2 is SYGVKD. V lost 2 bases and J 0 bases, leaving 8 bases between the germline ends. CDR3 amino acids: CAISEGGGSYNEQFF. The CDR3 coding sequence is TGTGCCATCAGTGAGGGAGGGGGCTCCTACAATGAGCAGTTCTTC.

This clonotype has at least ten counts. The rearrangement joins TRBV5-1 to TRBJ2-1, with D possibly TRBD1 on 6 matching bases. CDR1 SGHRS and CDR2 YFSETQ come from the germline V gene. The V gene lost 3 bases and the J gene lost 0 bases, with 13 bases spanning the gap. The CDR3 extends over 16 amino acids. In nucleotides, the CDR3 is TGCGCCAGCAGCTGGGCTAGGGGGTACTCCTACAATGAGCAGTTCTTC. It is translated as CASSWARGYSYNEQFF.

The chain combines TRBV11-2 with TRBJ2-7, with D possibly being TRBD1 or TRBD2 (5 bases each). CDR1 SGHAT and CDR2 FQNNGV come from the germline V gene. The CDR3 is 18 residues long. Trimming shortened V by 5 bases and J by 7 bases, and 30 bases separated the two germline ends. In DNA, the CDR3 is TGTGCCAGCAGCAATCCTGCGAGGGACGAATCCCTCAGGTGGGAGCAGTACTTC. Its translation: CASSNPARDESLRWEQYF.

V is TRBV11-2 and J is TRBJ2-2; 10 positions match TRBD2. Trimming at V came to 5 bases and at J to 1 base, leaving 7 bases not matched to a gene. The V gene's germline CDR1 is SGHAT and CDR2 FQNNGV. This CDR3 region has 17 residues. CDR3 in DNA: TGTGCCAGCAGCCACACTAGCGGGATCGGGAACACCGGGGAGCTGTTTTTT. It codes for CASSHTSGIGNTGELFF.

This clonotype was picked up many times. V and J are TRBV5-1 and TRBJ2-7; D is perhaps TRBD1 (6 bases). Trimming took off 2 bases at V and 0 bases at J, with 12 bases between the two ends. Germline V CDR1 and CDR2: SGHRS, YFSETQ. The CDR3 has 15 residues. As DNA, the CDR3 is TGCGCCAGCAGCTTATTCACAGGGCCCTCCTACGAGCAGTACTTC. This codes for CASSLFTGPSYEQYF.

This clonotype was counted a few times. The V gene is TRBV24-1, the J gene TRBJ2-1; no clear D. The V and J ends lost 4 bases and 0 bases respectively, with 12 bases between them. Germline V lookup: CDR1 KGHDR, CDR2 SFDVKD. This CDR3 has 16 amino acids. In DNA form, the CDR3 reads TGTGCCACCAGTGACTCACCGGCTTACTCCTACAATGAGCAGTTCTTC. It encodes CATSDSPAYSYNEQFF.

The genes are TRBV7-9 and TRBJ2-4, with D perhaps matching TRBD1 or TRBD2 (5 bases each). The germline CDR1 and CDR2 sequences are SEHNR and FQNEAQ (reference sequence). This CDR3 spans 20 amino acids. V lost 2 bases, J lost 0 bases, and 23 bases lay in between. The CDR3 here is CASSLLPGWGTPGAKNIQYF. DNA for the CDR3: TGTGCCAGCAGCTTATTGCCGGGTTGGGGGACCCCCGGAGCCAAAAACATTCAGTACTTC.

This clonotype came up many times. The chain uses TRBV4-2 and TRBJ2-4; tentative D call: TRBD2 (6 bases). Germline V CDR1 and CDR2: LGHNA, YNFKEQ. The CDR3 is 11 residues long. Between the trimmed V and J ends, which lost 5 bases and 13 bases, there was a span of 12 bases. The CDR3 sequence is CASSGGTAQYF. The DNA of the CDR3 is TGTGCCAGCAGCGGGGGGACGGCCCAGTACTTC.

The chain links TRBV19 to TRBJ2-1; 10 bases are a match to TRBD2. The trim removed 1 base at V and 5 bases at J, leaving 2 bases unmatched. CDR3 length equals 15 residues. Germline-derived CDR1 and CDR2 are LNHDA and SQIVND (reference sequence). CDR3 in DNA: TGTGCCAGTAGTATAGCTCTAGCGGGGGACAATGAGCAGTTCTTC. Protein: CASSIALAGDNEQFF. Together with reference TRBV19 and TRBJ2-1, the CDR3 gives the full variable domain: DGGITQSPKYLFRKEGQNVTLSCEQNLNHDAMYWYRQDPGQGLRLIYYSQIVNDFQKGDIAEGYSVSREKKESFPLTVTSAQKNPTAFYLCASSIALAGDNEQFFGPGTRLTVL.

This clonotype was found a few times. This rearrangement joins TRBV12-3 or TRBV12-4 to TRBJ2-5; no clear D. V lost 1 base and J 7 bases, leaving 13 bases between the germline ends. This CDR3 has 14 amino acids. The CDR3 region has the DNA TGTGCCAGCAGTTTAGTTCCATCCTCGGGGACCCAGTACTTC. It is translated as CASSLVPSSGTQYF.

This clonotype was seen more than once but under ten times. The V and J genes are TRBV7-8 and TRBJ2-3; TRBD2 matches 10 bases. The CDR3 is made up of 17 amino acids. V gave up 1 base and J gave up 7 bases; unmatched junction bases: 11. Germline V gives CDR1 SGHVS, CDR2 FQNEAQ. DNA of the CDR3: TGTGCCAGCAGCTTAGGGTTCAAGGCTAGCGGGAGAAATACGCAGTATTTT. It yields the protein CASSLGFKASGRNTQYF.

This clonotype was seen ten or more times. This rearrangement joins TRBV12-3 or TRBV12-4 to TRBJ2-1; tentative D call: TRBD2 (6 bases). The CDR3 covers 14 residues. The V and J ends lost 7 bases and 3 bases respectively, with 13 bases between them. CDR3 residues: CASTDYTHYNEQFF. As DNA, the CDR3 is TGTGCCAGCACGGACTATACCCACTACAATGAGCAGTTCTTC.

This clonotype was seen a handful of times. The rearrangement joins TRBV7-8 to TRBJ2-3, with 7 bases that match TRBD1. J gave up 0 bases and V 2 bases, and 2 bases lay outside the gene matches. Germline lookup yields CDR1 SGHVS and CDR2 FQNEAQ. The CDR3 spans 15 residues. Written as DNA, the CDR3 is TGTGCCAGCAGCTTACCAGGGGGTAGCACAGATACGCAGTATTTT. Protein product: CASSLPGGSTDTQYF.

This clonotype was found many times. The V and J genes are TRBV5-1 and TRBJ2-2, with no clear D. The germline gives CDR1 SGHRS, CDR2 YFSETQ. The ends were cut back, 2 bases at V and 0 bases at J, with 8 bases in the middle. The CDR3 has 15 residues. The CDR3 reads CASSFPRTNTGELFF. In DNA, the CDR3 is TGCGCCAGCAGCTTCCCTAGAACGAACACCGGGGAGCTGTTTTTT. The variable domain in full, with the rest retrieved from reference TRBV5-1 and TRBJ2-2, is KAGVTQTPRYLIKTRGQQVTLSCSPISGHRSVSWYQQTPGQGLQFLFEYFSETQRNKGNFPGRFSGRQFSNSRSEMNVSTLELGDSALYLCASSFPRTNTGELFFGEGSRLTVL.

This chain links TRBV3-1 with TRBJ2-3; 8 bases map to TRBD2. The germline V gene encodes CDR1 LGHDT and CDR2 YNNKEL (reference sequence). The junction had 8 bases not matched to a gene; V was cut back by 4 bases and J by 2 bases. This CDR3 spans 16 amino acids. This CDR3 is CASSRQEGLDTDTQYF. CDR3 in DNA: TGTGCCAGCAGCCGCCAGGAGGGACTAGACACAGATACGCAGTATTTT.

This clonotype was observed at least ten times. The junction differs from germline at one of its ends, possibly a read error. The chain has TRBV5-1 and TRBJ2-3; no definite D call. The CDR3 loop spans 12 amino acids. The V gene's germline CDR1 is SGHRS and CDR2 YFSETQ. DNA of the CDR3: TGTGCCAGCAGTTTATCCCGGGATACGCAGTATTTT. It yields the protein CASSLSRDTQYF.

This clonotype turned up a few times. This rearrangement joins TRBV2 to TRBJ2-1; no clear D. V was clipped by 8 bases and J by 6 bases, with 11 bases between them. In germline, CDR1 is SNHLY, CDR2 FYNNEI. The CDR3 is 12 amino acids. The CDR3: CASHDWANEQFF. The CDR3 DNA sequence: TGTGCCAGCCATGACTGGGCCAATGAGCAGTTCTTC.